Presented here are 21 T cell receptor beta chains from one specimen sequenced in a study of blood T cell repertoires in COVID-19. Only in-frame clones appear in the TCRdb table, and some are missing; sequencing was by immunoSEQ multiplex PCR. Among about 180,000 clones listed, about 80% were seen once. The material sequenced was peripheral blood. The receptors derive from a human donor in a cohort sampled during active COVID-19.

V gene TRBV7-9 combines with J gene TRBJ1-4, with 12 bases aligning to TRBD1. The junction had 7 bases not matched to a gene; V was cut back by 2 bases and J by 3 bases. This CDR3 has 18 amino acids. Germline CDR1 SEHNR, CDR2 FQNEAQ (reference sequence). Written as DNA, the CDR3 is TGTGCCAGCAGCTTATGGGGGACAGGGGGCAAAGCTAATGAAAAACTGTTTTTT. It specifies CASSLWGTGGKANEKLFF.

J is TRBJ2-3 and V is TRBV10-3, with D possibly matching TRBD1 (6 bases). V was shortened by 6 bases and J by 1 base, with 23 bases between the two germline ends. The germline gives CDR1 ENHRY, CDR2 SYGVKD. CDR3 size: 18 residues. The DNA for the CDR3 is TGTGCCATCAGGACTATGACTACTGGGGGCCTCCGCACAGATACGCAGTATTTT. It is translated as CAIRTMTTGGLRTDTQYF.

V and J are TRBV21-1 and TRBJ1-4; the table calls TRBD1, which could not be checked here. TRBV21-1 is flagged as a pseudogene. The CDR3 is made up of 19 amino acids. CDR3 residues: CASSKNSGTWRATNEKLFF. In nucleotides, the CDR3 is TGTGCCAGCAGCAAAAATTCCGGGACATGGCGCGCAACTAATGAAAAACTGTTTTTT.

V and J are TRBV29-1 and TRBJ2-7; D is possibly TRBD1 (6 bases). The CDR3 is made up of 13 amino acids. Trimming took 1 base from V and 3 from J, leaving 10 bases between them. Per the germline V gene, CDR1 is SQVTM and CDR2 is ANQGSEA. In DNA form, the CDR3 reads TGCAGCGTTGAAGGAGGGGACAACTACGAGCAGTACTTC. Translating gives CSVEGGDNYEQYF.

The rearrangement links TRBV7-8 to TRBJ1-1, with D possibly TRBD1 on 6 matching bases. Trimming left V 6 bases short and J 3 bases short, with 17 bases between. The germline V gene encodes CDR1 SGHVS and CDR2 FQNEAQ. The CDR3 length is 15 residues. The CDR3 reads CASSGRGGRYTEAFF. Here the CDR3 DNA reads TGTGCCAGCAGTGGTCGGGGGGGGCGGTACACTGAAGCTTTCTTT.

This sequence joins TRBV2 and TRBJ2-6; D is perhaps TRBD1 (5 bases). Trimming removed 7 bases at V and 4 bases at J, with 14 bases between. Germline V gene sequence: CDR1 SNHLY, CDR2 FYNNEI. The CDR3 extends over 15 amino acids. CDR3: CASTEVRAGANVLTF. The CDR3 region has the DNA TGTGCCAGCACAGAGGTCAGGGCCGGGGCCAACGTCCTGACTTTC.

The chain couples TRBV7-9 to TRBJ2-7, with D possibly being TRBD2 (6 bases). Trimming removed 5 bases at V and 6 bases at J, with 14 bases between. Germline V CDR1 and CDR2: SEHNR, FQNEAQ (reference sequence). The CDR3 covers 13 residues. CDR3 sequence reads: CASSQGVGGEQYF. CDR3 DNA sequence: TGTGCCAGCAGCCAAGGGGTCGGGGGCGAGCAGTACTTC.

In DNA form, the CDR3 reads TGCGCCAGCACACGGACTAGCGGGGGGGCCGCGGATGAGCAGTTCTTC. Translated: CASTRTSGGAADEQFF. The V and J genes are TRBV4-1 and TRBJ2-1; 15 bases agree with TRBD2. This CDR3 has 16 residues. Losses at the gene ends were 7 bases for V and 8 bases for J; bases not matched to a gene: 9. Per germline, CDR1 MGHRA and CDR2 YSYEKL.

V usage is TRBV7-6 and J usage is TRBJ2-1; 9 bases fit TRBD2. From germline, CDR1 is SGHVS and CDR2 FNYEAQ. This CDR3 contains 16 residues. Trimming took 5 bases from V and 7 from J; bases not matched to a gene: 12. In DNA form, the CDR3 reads TGTGCCAGCAGCCCAGCGGACGGGACTAGCCCGAATGAGCAGTTCTTC. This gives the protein CASSPADGTSPNEQFF.

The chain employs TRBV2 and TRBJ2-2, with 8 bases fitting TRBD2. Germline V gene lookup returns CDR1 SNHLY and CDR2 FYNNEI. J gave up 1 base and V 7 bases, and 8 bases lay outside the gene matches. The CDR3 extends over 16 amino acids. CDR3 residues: CASTTGGLRNTGELFF. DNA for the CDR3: TGTGCCAGCACTACGGGGGGGCTCCGGAACACCGGGGAGCTGTTTTTT. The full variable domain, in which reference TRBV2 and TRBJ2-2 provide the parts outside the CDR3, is EPEVTQTPSHQVTQMGQEVILRCVPISNHLYFYWYRQILGQKVEFLVSFYNNEISEKSEIFDDQFSVERPDGSNFTLKIRSTKLEDSAMYFCASTTGGLRNTGELFFGEGSRLTVL.

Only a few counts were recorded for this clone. CDR3 nucleotide sequence: TGTGCCAGCAGCCCCCTGAGGGGAGGGCTGCACACTGAAGCTTTCTTT. As protein: CASSPLRGGLHTEAFF. This chain joins TRBV7-9 and TRBJ1-1; the D gene is possibly TRBD1 (5 bases). The germline V and J ends were trimmed by 5 bases and 3 bases, with 19 bases remaining between them. Germline lookup yields CDR1 SEHNR and CDR2 FQNEAQ (reference sequence). This CDR3 spans 16 amino acids.

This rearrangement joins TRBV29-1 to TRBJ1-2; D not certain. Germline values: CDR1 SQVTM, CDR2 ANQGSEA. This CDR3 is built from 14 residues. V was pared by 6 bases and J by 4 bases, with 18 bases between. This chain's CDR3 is CSVLDWEFSYGYTF. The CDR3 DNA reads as TGCAGCGTCCTCGACTGGGAGTTTAGCTATGGCTACACCTTC.

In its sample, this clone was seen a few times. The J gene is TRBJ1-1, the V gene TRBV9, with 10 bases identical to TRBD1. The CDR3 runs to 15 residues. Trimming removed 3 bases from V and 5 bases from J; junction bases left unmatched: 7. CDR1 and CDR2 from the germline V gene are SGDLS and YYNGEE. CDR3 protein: CASSAPTGGETEAFF. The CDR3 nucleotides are TGTGCCAGCAGCGCCCCGACAGGGGGCGAGACTGAAGCTTTCTTT.

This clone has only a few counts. The DNA of the CDR3 is TGTGCCAGCAGTGAACAGCTAGCGGTTGATGAGCAGTTCTTC. Protein: CASSEQLAVDEQFF. V is TRBV25-1 and J is TRBJ2-1; TRBD2 aligns across 7 bases. This CDR3 has 14 amino acids. Trimming took 2 bases from V and 8 from J; bases not matched to a gene: 6. Germline values: CDR1 MGHDK, CDR2 SYGVNS. Combining the CDR3 with reference TRBV25-1 and TRBJ2-1 gives the whole variable domain EADIYQTPRYLVIGTGKKITLECSQTMGHDKMYWYQQDPGMELHLIHYSYGVNSTEKGDLSSESTVSRIRTEHFPLTLESARPSHTSQYLCASSEQLAVDEQFFGPGTRLTVL.

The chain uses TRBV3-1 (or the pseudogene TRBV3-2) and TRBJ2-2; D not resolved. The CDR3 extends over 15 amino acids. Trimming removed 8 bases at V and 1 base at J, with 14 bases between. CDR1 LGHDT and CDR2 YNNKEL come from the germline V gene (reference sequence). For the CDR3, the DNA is TGTGCCAGCCGCCCCCTGACAATGAACACCGGGGAGCTGTTTTTT. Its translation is CASRPLTMNTGELFF.

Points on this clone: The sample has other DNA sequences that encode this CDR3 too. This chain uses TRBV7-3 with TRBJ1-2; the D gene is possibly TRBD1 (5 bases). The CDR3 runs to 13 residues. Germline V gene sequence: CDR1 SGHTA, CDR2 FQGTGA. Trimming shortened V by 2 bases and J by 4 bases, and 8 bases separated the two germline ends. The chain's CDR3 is CASSLGQGYGYTF. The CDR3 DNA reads TGTGCCAGCAGCTTAGGTCAGGGCTATGGCTACACCTTC.

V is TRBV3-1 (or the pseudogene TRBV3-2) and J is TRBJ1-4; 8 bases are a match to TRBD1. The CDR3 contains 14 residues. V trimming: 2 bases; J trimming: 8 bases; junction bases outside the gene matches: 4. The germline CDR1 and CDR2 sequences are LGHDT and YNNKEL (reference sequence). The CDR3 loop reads CASSQRQGREKLFF. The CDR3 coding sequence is TGTGCCAGCAGCCAACGACAGGGGAGGGAAAAACTGTTTTTT.

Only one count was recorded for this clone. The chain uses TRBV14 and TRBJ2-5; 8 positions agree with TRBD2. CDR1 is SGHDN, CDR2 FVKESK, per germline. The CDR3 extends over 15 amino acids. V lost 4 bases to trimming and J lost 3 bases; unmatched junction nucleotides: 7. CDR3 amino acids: CASSPLSGEKETQYF. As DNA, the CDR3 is TGTGCCAGCAGCCCGCTTAGCGGGGAGAAAGAGACCCAGTACTTC.

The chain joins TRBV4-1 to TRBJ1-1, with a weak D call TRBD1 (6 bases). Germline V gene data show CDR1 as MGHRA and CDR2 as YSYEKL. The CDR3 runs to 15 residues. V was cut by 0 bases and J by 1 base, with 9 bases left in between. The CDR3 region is CASSQEQGRNTEAFF. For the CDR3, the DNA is TGCGCCAGCAGCCAAGAACAGGGTCGGAACACTGAAGCTTTCTTT.

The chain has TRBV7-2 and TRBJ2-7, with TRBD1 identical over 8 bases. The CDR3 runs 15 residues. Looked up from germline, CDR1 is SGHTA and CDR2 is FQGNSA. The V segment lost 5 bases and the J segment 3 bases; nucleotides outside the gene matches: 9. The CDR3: CASSQYRGSNYEQYF. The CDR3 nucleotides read TGTGCCAGCAGCCAGTACAGGGGGTCTAACTACGAGCAGTACTTC.

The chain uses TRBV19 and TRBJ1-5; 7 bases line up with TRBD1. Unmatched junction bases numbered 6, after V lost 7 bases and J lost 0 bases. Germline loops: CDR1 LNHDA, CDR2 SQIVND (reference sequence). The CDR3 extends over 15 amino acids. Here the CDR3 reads CASNTQGYSNQPQHF. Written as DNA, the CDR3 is TGTGCCAGTAACACACAGGGGTATAGCAATCAGCCCCAGCATTTT. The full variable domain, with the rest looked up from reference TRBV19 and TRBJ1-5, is DGGITQSPKYLFRKEGQNVTLSCEQNLNHDAMYWYRQDPGQGLRLIYYSQIVNDFQKGDIAEGYSVSREKKESFPLTVTSAQKNPTAFYLCASNTQGYSNQPQHFGDGTRLSIL.